A single sample gave rise to the 29 T cell receptor beta chains below, sequenced in a study of blood T cell repertoires in COVID-19. The method was immunoSEQ multiplex PCR; TCRdb's version includes in-frame clones alone and lacks a portion of them. The data show fewer than 200,000 clones, 85% seen once. Sequencing used peripheral blood. The receptors come from a woman at least 80 years old with COVID-19, enrolled during active disease.

The chain carries TRBV10-3 and TRBJ1-5, with 7 bases fitting TRBD1. V lost 3 bases to trimming and J lost 6 bases; unmatched junction nucleotides: 11. The CDR3 is 16 residues long. Germline V gene lookup returns CDR1 ENHRY and CDR2 SYGVKD. The chain's CDR3 is CAISETAGGGSQPQHF. CDR3 DNA: TGTGCCATCAGTGAAACTGCAGGGGGAGGTAGTCAGCCCCAGCATTTT.

J is TRBJ2-3 and V is TRBV13, with D possibly TRBD1 on 6 matching bases. The germline V gene encodes CDR1 PRHDT and CDR2 FYEKMQ (reference sequence). Deletions cut 6 bases from V and 0 bases from J, with 10 bases between. This CDR3 has 14 amino acids. The DNA for the CDR3 is TGTGCCAGCAGACAGGGTCGTAGCACAGATACGCAGTATTTT. Protein sequence: CASRQGRSTDTQYF.

The chain joins TRBV27 to TRBJ2-2; 8 nucleotides line up with TRBD2. V trimming: 6 bases; J trimming: 8 bases; junction bases outside the gene matches: 5. This CDR3 has 13 residues. Germline lookup yields CDR1 MNHEY and CDR2 SMNVEV (reference sequence). The CDR3 protein is CASRSGSWGELFF. CDR3 DNA sequence: TGTGCCAGCAGGAGCGGGAGTTGGGGGGAGCTGTTTTTT.

In its sample, this clone was seen once. V usage is TRBV24-1 and J usage is TRBJ2-1; 7 bases are shared with TRBD1. Looked up from germline, CDR1 is KGHDR and CDR2 is SFDVKD. The CDR3 runs 14 residues. J was trimmed by 14 bases and V by 3 bases; bases with no gene match: 12. The CDR3 DNA follows: TGTGCCACCAGTGATCCCCGCACCCGGGACAGAAAGTTCTTC. Translation gives CATSDPRTRDRKFF.

This clone came up once. The chain uses TRBV11-2 and TRBJ1-5; D is ambiguous. Germline-derived CDR1 and CDR2 are SGHAT and FQNNGV. CDR3 length: 13 amino acids. V lost 8 bases and J 0 bases, leaving 8 bases between the germline ends. The CDR3 bases are TGTGCCAGCGCGAGAGGTAGCAATCAGCCCCAGCATTTT. It yields the protein CASARGSNQPQHF.

The gene calls are TRBV15 and TRBJ1-2; 10 nucleotides agree with TRBD1. Germline V gene data show CDR1 as LNHNV and CDR2 as YYDKDF (reference sequence). The V gene end was trimmed by 2 bases and the J gene end by 5 bases; junction bases not matched to a gene: 5. This CDR3 spans 15 amino acids. The CDR3 reads CATSRTGTGVYGYTF. CDR3 nucleotide sequence: TGTGCCACCAGCAGAACCGGGACAGGGGTGTATGGCTACACCTTC.

The chain uses TRBV12-5 and TRBJ1-6; no clear D gene. This CDR3 region has 14 residues. Germline V lookup: CDR1 LGHNT, CDR2 FRNRAP. Trimming cost V 3 bases and J 9 bases, with 12 bases left between them. In DNA form, the CDR3 reads TGTGCTAGTGGTTTCGGGTCCGCTGGTTCACCCCTCCACTTT. This encodes CASGFGSAGSPLHF.

The V call is TRBV19, the J call TRBJ1-5; no definite D call. CDR1 LNHDA and CDR2 SQIVND come from the germline V gene (reference sequence). V lost 6 bases and J 7 bases, leaving 16 bases between the germline ends. CDR3 size: 14 residues. The CDR3, as DNA: TGTGCCAGTAGCCCGGGGAGGTTGGAACAGCCCCAGCATTTT. It encodes CASSPGRLEQPQHF. Full variable domain (missing parts from reference TRBV19 and TRBJ1-5): DGGITQSPKYLFRKEGQNVTLSCEQNLNHDAMYWYRQDPGQGLRLIYYSQIVNDFQKGDIAEGYSVSREKKESFPLTVTSAQKNPTAFYLCASSPGRLEQPQHFGDGTRLSIL.

V gene TRBV2 combines with J gene TRBJ1-2; D ambiguous. The CDR3 is made up of 15 amino acids. Between the trimmed V and J ends, which lost 7 bases and 1 base, there was a span of 16 bases. CDR1 SNHLY and CDR2 FYNNEI come from the germline V gene. CDR3 DNA: TGTGCCAGCATTCCCACGGAACGGAGTAACTATGGCTACACCTTC. Protein product: CASIPTERSNYGYTF.

This rearrangement joins TRBV7-2 to TRBJ2-3, with 10 bases aligning to TRBD2. CDR1 is SGHTA and CDR2 is FQGNSA in the germline V gene. The CDR3 extends over 15 amino acids. The trim removed 3 bases at V and 8 bases at J, leaving 8 bases unmatched. This CDR3 reads CASSLSGRVGGTQYF. CDR3 DNA sequence: TGTGCCAGCAGCTTGAGCGGGAGGGTCGGCGGTACGCAGTATTTT.

This chain joins TRBV5-1 and TRBJ2-7, with 9 bases lining up with TRBD2. The V gene's germline CDR1 is SGHRS and CDR2 YFSETQ. The junction had 4 bases not matched to a gene; V was cut back by 0 bases and J by 3 bases. This CDR3 is built from 15 residues. The CDR3 DNA is TGCGCCAGCAGCTTGGGCGGGGGGGGCAGCTACGAGCAGTACTTC. Its translation: CASSLGGGGSYEQYF.

The chain couples TRBV7-2 to TRBJ1-1; no clear D gene. Germline V lookup: CDR1 SGHTA, CDR2 FQGNSA. V lost 4 bases to trimming and J lost 1 base, with 13 bases between them. This CDR3 region has 15 residues. CDR3 in amino acids: CASSSYNHENTEAFF. CDR3 nucleotides: TGTGCCAGCAGCTCATACAATCATGAGAACACTGAAGCTTTCTTT.

The chain links TRBV5-1 to TRBJ1-1, with D maybe TRBD1 (5 bases). The CDR3 length is 15 residues. Trimming cost V 0 bases and J 5 bases, with 14 bases left between them. Germline V gives CDR1 SGHRS, CDR2 YFSETQ. CDR3 region: CASSLAGGSYTEAFF. CDR3 coding DNA: TGCGCCAGCAGCTTGGCGGGGGGTTCTTATACTGAAGCTTTCTTT. Drawing the rest from reference TRBV5-1 and TRBJ1-1, the complete variable domain is KAGVTQTPRYLIKTRGQQVTLSCSPISGHRSVSWYQQTPGQGLQFLFEYFSETQRNKGNFPGRFSGRQFSNSRSEMNVSTLELGDSALYLCASSLAGGSYTEAFFGQGTRLTVV.

The CDR3 reads CASRPAQGTGNTIYF. The DNA for the CDR3 is TGTGCCAGCAGGCCCGCTCAGGGAACTGGAAACACCATATATTTT. The chain has TRBV6-5 and TRBJ1-3; TRBD1 is a possible D gene (5 bases). There are 15 residues in the CDR3. CDR1 and CDR2 (germline): MNHEY, SVGAGI. The germline V and J ends were trimmed by 6 bases and 2 bases, with 14 bases remaining between them.

J is TRBJ2-3 and V is TRBV2; TRBD2 aligns across 10 bases. The CDR3 has 14 residues. Germline values: CDR1 SNHLY, CDR2 FYNNEI. V trimming: 6 bases; J trimming: 5 bases; junction bases outside the gene matches: 5. This CDR3 reads CASSVLAGEDTQYF. In nucleotides, the CDR3 is TGTGCCAGCAGCGTCCTAGCGGGGGAAGATACGCAGTATTTT. The entire variable domain, with the rest obtained from reference TRBV2 and TRBJ2-3, is as follows: EPEVTQTPSHQVTQMGQEVILRCVPISNHLYFYWYRQILGQKVEFLVSFYNNEISEKSEIFDDQFSVERPDGSNFTLKIRSTKLEDSAMYFCASSVLAGEDTQYFGPGTRLTVL.

This clone appeared once. The chain has TRBV5-4 and TRBJ2-1, with D perhaps matching TRBD1 (6 bases). Trimming removed 3 bases at V and 3 bases at J, with 13 bases between. The germline V gene has CDR1 SGHNT and CDR2 YYREEE (reference sequence). CDR3 length: 15 residues. The CDR3 region is CASSSWTENYNEQFF. Written as DNA, the CDR3 is TGTGCCAGCAGCTCGTGGACAGAGAACTACAATGAGCAGTTCTTC.

This clone was seen only once. The genes are TRBV6-7 and TRBJ2-7, with 9 bases that match TRBD1. TRBV6-7 belongs to the ORF category, with a function that is uncertain. The CDR3 contains 16 residues. With V trimmed by 2 bases and J by 7 bases, 12 bases remained unmatched. CDR3 sequence reads: CASSYPWTGAGGEQYF. CDR3 coding DNA: TGTGCCAGCAGTTACCCATGGACAGGGGCGGGCGGGGAGCAGTACTTC.

The CDR3 loop reads CASRGTYNSPLHF. The CDR3, as DNA: TGTGCCAGCAGGGGCACCTATAATTCACCCCTCCACTTT. The chain employs TRBV27 and TRBJ1-6, with D unresolved. Trimming removed 6 bases from V and 2 bases from J, with 5 bases in between. The CDR3 contains 13 residues. Germline V lookup: CDR1 MNHEY, CDR2 SMNVEV (reference sequence).

This chain connects TRBV5-1 to TRBJ1-1, with 7 bases identical to TRBD1. The germline gives CDR1 SGHRS, CDR2 YFSETQ. V gave up 3 bases and J gave up 5 bases; unmatched junction bases: 4. CDR3 length equals 13 residues. DNA of the CDR3: TGCGCCAGCAGCTCCGACAGGGCTACTGAAGCTTTCTTT. This codes for CASSSDRATEAFF.

This chain uses TRBV9 with TRBJ1-1, with unresolved D. CDR1 SGDLS and CDR2 YYNGEE come from the germline V gene. V shed 0 bases and J shed 4 bases, with 13 bases lying between them. The CDR3 covers 15 residues. The CDR3 sequence is CASSVEPQGGTEAFF. The CDR3 nucleotides are TGTGCCAGCAGCGTAGAGCCCCAAGGCGGCACTGAAGCTTTCTTT.

V is TRBV7-2 and J is TRBJ1-6; tentative D call: TRBD1 (5 bases). Germline CDR1 is SGHTA and CDR2 is FQGNSA. The CDR3 is 15 amino acids. Between the trimmed V and J ends, which lost 5 bases and 7 bases, there was a span of 15 bases. CDR3 loop: CASSPGPGNNSPLHF. For the CDR3, the DNA is TGTGCCAGCAGCCCCGGGCCAGGGAACAATTCACCCCTCCACTTT. The complete variable domain, with remaining parts taken from reference TRBV7-2 and TRBJ1-6, reads GAGVSQSPSNKVTEKGKDVELRCDPISGHTALYWYRQSLGQGLEFLIYFQGNSAPDKSGLPSDRFSAERTGGSVSTLTIQRTQQEDSAVYLCASSPGPGNNSPLHFGNGTRLTVT.

The chain is built from TRBV3-1 (or the pseudogene TRBV3-2) and TRBJ1-3; no clear D gene. The CDR3 is made up of 18 amino acids. Germline V gene lookup returns CDR1 LGHDT and CDR2 YNNKEL (reference sequence). Between the trimmed V and J ends, which lost 0 bases and 0 bases, there was a span of 15 bases. The CDR3 sequence is CASSQEFLATHSGNTIYF. In DNA form, the CDR3 reads TGTGCCAGCAGCCAAGAGTTTCTAGCTACCCACTCTGGAAACACCATATATTTT.

This clone showed up just once. The gene calls are TRBV5-1 and TRBJ1-3; D uncertain. This CDR3 comprises 15 residues. Germline V gene sequence: CDR1 SGHRS, CDR2 YFSETQ. Trimming took off 1 base at V and 0 bases at J, with 8 bases between the two ends. The CDR3 nucleotides read TGCGCCAGCAGCTTGACATTGTCCTCTGGAAACACCATATATTTT. Residues: CASSLTLSSGNTIYF.

This chain uses TRBV21-1 with TRBJ1-2; the table's TRBD1 call for D was not verified on the DNA. TRBV21-1 has pseudogene status. This CDR3 comprises 14 residues. CDR3 nucleotides: TGTGCCATTTTTGCGGGGGGACAGGGCTATGGCTACACCTTC. Its translation: CAIFAGGQGYGYTF.

J is TRBJ1-6 and V is TRBV11-2, with a tentative D call TRBD1 (6 bases). Trimming cost V 1 base and J 7 bases, with 11 bases left between them. The CDR3 length is 15 residues. The germline V gene encodes CDR1 SGHAT and CDR2 FQNNGV. CDR3 nucleotides: TGTGCCAGCAGCTTAGGAGGGGGGGTCAATTCACCCCTCCACTTT. This gives the protein CASSLGGGVNSPLHF.

The chain combines TRBV19 with TRBJ1-1; 8 bases align to TRBD1. The CDR3 covers 18 residues. Germline trimming cut 6 bases from V and 4 bases from J; bases unmatched to any gene: 19. The germline gives CDR1 LNHDA, CDR2 SQIVND (reference sequence). CDR3 residues: CASSPLSPVRQGFTEAFF. As DNA, the CDR3 is TGTGCCAGTAGCCCCCTATCCCCCGTGAGACAGGGGTTCACTGAAGCTTTCTTT.

The rearrangement uses TRBV7-2 and TRBJ1-2, with a weak D call TRBD1 (6 bases). This CDR3 is built from 12 residues. Trimming removed 5 bases at V and 7 bases at J, with 11 bases between. Germline V lookup: CDR1 SGHTA, CDR2 FQGNSA. The CDR3: CASSPWGPGYTF. The DNA of the CDR3 is TGTGCCAGCAGCCCCTGGGGGCCTGGCTACACCTTC.

V is TRBV6-5 and J is TRBJ1-1; the match to TRBD1 covers 7 bases. The germline CDR1 and CDR2 sequences are MNHEY and SVGAGI. J was trimmed by 4 bases and V by 2 bases; bases with no gene match: 10. The CDR3 extends over 16 amino acids. The CDR3 sequence: CASSYLPGQGGTEAFF. The CDR3, as DNA: TGTGCCAGCAGTTACCTCCCCGGCCAGGGGGGCACTGAAGCTTTCTTT.

In the case of this clone: The sample has other DNA sequences that encode this CDR3 too. Here the CDR3 reads CASSPQGNQPQHF. The CDR3 DNA follows: TGCGCCAGCAGCCCTCAGGGGAATCAGCCCCAGCATTTT. The V and J genes are TRBV5-1 and TRBJ1-5, with a possible D match to TRBD1 (6 bases). Trimming stripped 4 bases from V and 4 bases from J, with 9 bases between. CDR3 length: 13 residues. The germline CDR1 and CDR2 sequences are SGHRS and YFSETQ.